This note documents a single T cell receptor beta chain sequence. The data belong to a study of control samples from healthy donors and cancer patients. This table comes from immunoSEQ multiplex PCR, and its TCRdb copy is limited to in-frame clones, with some not included. The sample has approximately 170,000 clones; over 85% are singletons. The ends lost 3 bases at V and 0 bases at J; junction bases unmatched: 7. The CDR3 totals 16 residues. Germline lookup yields CDR1 GTSNPN and CDR2 SVGIG (reference sequence). This TCR was recovered from a man aged 25-40 years in good health. The sample taken for sequencing was blood. V gene TRBV30 combines with J gene TRBJ1-4, with 7 bases lining up with TRBD1. The CDR3 bases are TGTGCCTGGAGCAGGGGGGCAAAGGCAACTAATGAAAAACTGTTTTTT. Translated: CAWSRGAKATNEKLFF. The full variable domain, in which reference TRBV30 and TRBJ1-4 provide the parts outside the CDR3, is SQTIHQWPATLVQPVGSPLSLECTVEGTSNPNLYWYRQAAGRGLQLLFYSVGIGQISSEVPQNLSASRPQDRQFILSSKKLLLSDSGFYLCAWSRGAKATNEKLFFGSGTQLSVL.